This TCR beta chain is drawn from a study of T cell responses to AZD1222 COVID-19 vaccine (dated by TCRdb to about 2021). As for the study more broadly: A total of about 240 trial participants underwent TCR sequencing, of whom 207 received two doses of AZD1222 and some 26 received two doses of the MenACWY control vaccine. Trial participants were enrolled by age into 18-55, 56-69 and 70-plus year subgroups, with around 150, 28 and 57 TCR-sequenced participants respectively. Findings and caveats that apply to the study as a whole: Nearly half of unique spike-specific TCRs reportedly recognized epitopes outside regions mutated in the B.1.351 and B.1.1.7 variants. The whole spike protein was spanned by vaccine-associated CD4 TCRs, and dominant responses were seen in regions 160-218 and 743-854. Only 5 to 7 AZD1222 recipients were SARS-CoV-2 seropositive at baseline, limiting conclusions about previously exposed vaccinees. Most participants were white British and females outnumbered males, and the authors suggested that clonal diversity may have been underestimated. Because no day 14 peak-response samples were available, repertoires were characterized only after the peak T cell response. Spike-specific TCR breadth and depth rose significantly after two AZD1222 doses compared with day 0 and with MenACWY recipients. In the small 56-69-year group, the increase in depth fell short of significance, most likely because of low power.

Per the publication, the time point label means: baseline before first vaccination. In light of the paper, this sample's treatment or condition label describes: meningococcal conjugate vaccine given as trial control. Vaccinee samples came from UK trials COV001 and COV002, including a single-blind randomized controlled phase 2/3 trial of AZD1222 (ChAdOx1 nCoV-19) in healthy adults. For TCRbeta chain sequencing, PBMC samples from trial participants were taken at day 0 and at day 28 after the second dose. A note on this clone: Its antigen specificity is not known. Per-base quality was not reported, and no clone a single base away is much larger than it.

The V end loses 3 bases and the J end loses 4 bases, and a stretch of 10 bases separates them. From the germline V gene, CDR1 is SGHTA and CDR2 is FQGNSA. There are 14 amino acids in the CDR3, from cysteine to phenylalanine inclusive. The kept DNA is CDR3 alone, 42 bases in frame from the first base. The CDR3 regions of human TCRbeta chains were analyzed by immunosequencing. Concerning the study's data processing: Repertoire TCRs were checked for matches against a reference library of SARS-CoV-2-specific TCRs that had been generated using the MIRA antigen-specificity platform. Breadth was defined as the fraction of unique TCRs that were SARS-CoV-2-associated. Depth was defined as the fraction of total T cells that were SARS-CoV-2-associated. Using the MIRA data, each spike-specific TCR was mapped to the spike region that the TCR reacts to and placed in a CD4 or CD8 class. Log10-transformed breadth and depth values were compared by one-way ANOVA with Sidak's multiple comparisons tests. TCRdb carries this immuneACCESS record with in-frame sequences only. Its versions omit some clonotypes, under half of them owing to an unresolved V gene in the studies checked, with the rest unexplained. The D gene and trimming were derived from the DNA, and the V and J assignments and clone size from that table. The table for this sample lists 200,000 or so clones; around 93% of them were counted only once. The ten largest clones capture 1% of the sample.

This material consisted of peripheral blood, taken on day 0 of MenACWY control vaccination. The chain joins TRBV7-2 to TRBJ1-5; D gene: possibly TRBD1, on 5 matching bases. This sequence originates from an adult in good health. The nucleotide sequence is TGTGCCAGCAGCTTCCTAGGGGAGAATCAGCCCCAGCATTTT. This encodes CASSFLGENQPQHF.